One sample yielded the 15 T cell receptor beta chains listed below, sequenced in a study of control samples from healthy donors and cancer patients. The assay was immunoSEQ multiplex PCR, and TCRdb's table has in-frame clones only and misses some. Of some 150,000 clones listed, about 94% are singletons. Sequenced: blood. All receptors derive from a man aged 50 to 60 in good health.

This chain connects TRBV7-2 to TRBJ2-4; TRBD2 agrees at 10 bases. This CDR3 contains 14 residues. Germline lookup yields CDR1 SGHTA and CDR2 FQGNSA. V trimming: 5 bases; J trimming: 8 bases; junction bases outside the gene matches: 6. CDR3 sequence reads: CASSPSSGRDIQYF. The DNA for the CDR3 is TGTGCCAGCAGCCCTTCTAGCGGGAGAGACATTCAGTACTTC. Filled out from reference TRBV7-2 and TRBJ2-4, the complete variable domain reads GAGVSQSPSNKVTEKGKDVELRCDPISGHTALYWYRQSLGQGLEFLIYFQGNSAPDKSGLPSDRFSAERTGGSVSTLTIQRTQQEDSAVYLCASSPSSGRDIQYFGAGTRLSVL.

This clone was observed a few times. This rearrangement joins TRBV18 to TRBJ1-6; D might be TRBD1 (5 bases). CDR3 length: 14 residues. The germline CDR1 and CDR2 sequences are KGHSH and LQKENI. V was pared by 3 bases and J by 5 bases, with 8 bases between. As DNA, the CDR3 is TGTGCCAGCTCACCGGGCAGGGATAATTCACCCCTCCACTTT. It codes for CASSPGRDNSPLHF.

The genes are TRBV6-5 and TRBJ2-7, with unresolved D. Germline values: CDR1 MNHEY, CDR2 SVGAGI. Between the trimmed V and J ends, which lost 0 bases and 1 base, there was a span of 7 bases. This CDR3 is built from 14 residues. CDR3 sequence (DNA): TGTGCCAGCAGTTACTCTGACGATTCCTACGAGCAGTACTTC. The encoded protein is CASSYSDDSYEQYF.

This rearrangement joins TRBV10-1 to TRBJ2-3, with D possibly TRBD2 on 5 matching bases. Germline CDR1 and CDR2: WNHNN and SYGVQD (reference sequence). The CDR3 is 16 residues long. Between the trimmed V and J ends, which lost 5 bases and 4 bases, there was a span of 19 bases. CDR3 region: CASSNLLVRAADTQYF. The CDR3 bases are TGCGCCAGCAGTAACCTACTAGTTCGGGCGGCAGATACGCAGTATTTT.

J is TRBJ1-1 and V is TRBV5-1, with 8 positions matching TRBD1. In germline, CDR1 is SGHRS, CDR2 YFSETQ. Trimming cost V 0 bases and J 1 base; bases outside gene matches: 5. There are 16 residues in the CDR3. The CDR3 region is CASSLAGTGRNTEAFF. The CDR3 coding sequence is TGCGCCAGCAGCTTGGCCGGGACAGGCAGGAACACTGAAGCTTTCTTT.

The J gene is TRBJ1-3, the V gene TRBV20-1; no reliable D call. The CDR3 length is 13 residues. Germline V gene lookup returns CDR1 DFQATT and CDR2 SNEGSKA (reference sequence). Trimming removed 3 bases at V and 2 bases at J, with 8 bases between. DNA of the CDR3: TGCAGTGCTAGTTCTGGTCCTGGAAACACCATATATTTT. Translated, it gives CSASSGPGNTIYF.

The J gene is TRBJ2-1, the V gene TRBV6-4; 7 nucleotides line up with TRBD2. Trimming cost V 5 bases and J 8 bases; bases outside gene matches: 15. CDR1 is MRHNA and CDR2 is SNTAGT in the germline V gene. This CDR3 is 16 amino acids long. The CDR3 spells CASSRQAGTGSDEQFF. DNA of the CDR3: TGTGCCAGCAGTAGACAAGCGGGAACTGGCAGCGATGAGCAGTTCTTC.

Here the CDR3 DNA reads TGTGCCAGCAGCCTTAGACAGGGCACTTTGGAAAAACTGTTTTTT. Translated, it gives CASSLRQGTLEKLFF. This chain links TRBV5-6 with TRBJ1-4, with TRBD1 matching over 7 bases. The length of the CDR3 is 15 residues. Germline V gene data show CDR1 as SGHDT and CDR2 as YYEEEE. V lost 4 bases and J lost 8; bases outside the gene matches: 11.

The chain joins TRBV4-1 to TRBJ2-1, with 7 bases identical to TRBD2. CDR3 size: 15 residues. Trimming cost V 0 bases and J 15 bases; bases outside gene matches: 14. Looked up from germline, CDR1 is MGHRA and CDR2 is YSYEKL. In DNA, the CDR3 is TGCGCCAGCAGCCAAGAGAATAGCGGGCGCGGTATTCCGTTCTTC. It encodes CASSQENSGRGIPFF.

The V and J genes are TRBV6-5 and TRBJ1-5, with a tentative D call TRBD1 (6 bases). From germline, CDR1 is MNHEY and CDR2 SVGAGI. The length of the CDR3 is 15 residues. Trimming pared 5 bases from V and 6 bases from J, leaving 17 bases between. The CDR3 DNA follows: TGTGCCAGCAGTCAGCAAGGACAGTCAGGTCAGCCCCAGCATTTT. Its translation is CASSQQGQSGQPQHF.

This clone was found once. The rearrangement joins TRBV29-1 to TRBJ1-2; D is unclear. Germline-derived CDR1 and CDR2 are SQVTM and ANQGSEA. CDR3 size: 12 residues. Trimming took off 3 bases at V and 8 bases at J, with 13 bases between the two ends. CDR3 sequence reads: CSVEWGGGGYTF. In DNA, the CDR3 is TGCAGCGTTGAGTGGGGAGGAGGAGGCTACACCTTC.

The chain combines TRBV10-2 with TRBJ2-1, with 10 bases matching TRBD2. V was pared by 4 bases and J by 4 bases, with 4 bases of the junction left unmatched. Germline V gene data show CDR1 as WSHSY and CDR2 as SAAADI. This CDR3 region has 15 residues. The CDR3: CASSGWTSGYNEQFF. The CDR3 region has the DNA TGCGCCAGCAGTGGTTGGACTAGCGGATACAATGAGCAGTTCTTC.

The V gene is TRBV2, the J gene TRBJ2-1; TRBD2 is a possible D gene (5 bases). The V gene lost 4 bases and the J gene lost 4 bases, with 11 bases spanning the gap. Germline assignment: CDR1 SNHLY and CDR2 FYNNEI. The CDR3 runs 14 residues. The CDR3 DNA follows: TGTGCCAGCAGTGGGCTAGCTCAGTACAATGAGCAGTTCTTC. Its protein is CASSGLAQYNEQFF.

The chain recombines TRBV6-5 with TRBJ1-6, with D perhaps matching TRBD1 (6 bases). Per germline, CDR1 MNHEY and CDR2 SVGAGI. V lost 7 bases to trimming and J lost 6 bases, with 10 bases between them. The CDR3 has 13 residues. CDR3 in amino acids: CASNRVVNSPLHF. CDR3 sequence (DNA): TGTGCCAGCAACAGGGTCGTTAATTCACCCCTCCACTTT.

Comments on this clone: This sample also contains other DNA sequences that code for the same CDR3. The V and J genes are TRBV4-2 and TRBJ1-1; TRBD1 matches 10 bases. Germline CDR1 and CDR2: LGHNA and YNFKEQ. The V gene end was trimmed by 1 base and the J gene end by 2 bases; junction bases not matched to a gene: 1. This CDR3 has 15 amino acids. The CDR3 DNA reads TGTGCCAGCAGCCAAGTGACAGGGGGCAACACTGAAGCTTTCTTT. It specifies CASSQVTGGNTEAFF.